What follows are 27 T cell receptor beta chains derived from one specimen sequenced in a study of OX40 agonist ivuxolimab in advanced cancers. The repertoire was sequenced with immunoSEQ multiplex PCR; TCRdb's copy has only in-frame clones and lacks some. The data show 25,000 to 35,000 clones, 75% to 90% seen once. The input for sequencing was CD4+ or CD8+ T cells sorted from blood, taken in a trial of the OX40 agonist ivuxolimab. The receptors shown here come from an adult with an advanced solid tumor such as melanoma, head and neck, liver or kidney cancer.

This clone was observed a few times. The CDR3 is CASSILGTAETQYF. The CDR3 DNA follows: TGTGCCAGTAGTATACTTGGGACAGCAGAGACCCAGTACTTC. The chain recombines TRBV19 with TRBJ2-5; 7 bases agree with TRBD1. Germline V CDR1 and CDR2: LNHDA, SQIVND (reference sequence). V lost 2 bases to trimming and J lost 4 bases; unmatched junction nucleotides: 4. The CDR3 consists of 14 residues.

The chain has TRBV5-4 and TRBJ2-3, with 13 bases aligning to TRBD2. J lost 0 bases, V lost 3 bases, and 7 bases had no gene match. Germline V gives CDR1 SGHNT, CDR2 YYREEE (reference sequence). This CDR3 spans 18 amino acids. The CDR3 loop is CASSWTSGSTYSTDTQYF. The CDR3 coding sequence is TGTGCCAGCAGCTGGACTAGCGGGAGTACATATAGCACAGATACGCAGTATTTT. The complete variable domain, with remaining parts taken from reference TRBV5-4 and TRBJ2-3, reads ETGVTQSPTHLIKTRGQQVTLRCSSQSGHNTVSWYQQALGQGPQFIFQYYREEENGRGNFPPRFSGLQFPNYSSELNVNALELDDSALYLCASSWTSGSTYSTDTQYFGPGTRLTVL.

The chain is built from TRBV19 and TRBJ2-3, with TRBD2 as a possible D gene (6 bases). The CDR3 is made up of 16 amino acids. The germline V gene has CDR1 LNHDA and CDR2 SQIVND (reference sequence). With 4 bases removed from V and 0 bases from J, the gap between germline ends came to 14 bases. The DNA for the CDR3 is TGTGCCAGTAGTACCCGGGACTTTTCTAGCACAGATACGCAGTATTTT. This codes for CASSTRDFSSTDTQYF.

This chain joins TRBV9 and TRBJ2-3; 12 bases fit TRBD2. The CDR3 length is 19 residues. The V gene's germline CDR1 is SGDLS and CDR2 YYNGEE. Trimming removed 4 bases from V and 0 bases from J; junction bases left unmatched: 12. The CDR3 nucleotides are TGTGCCAGCAGCCCGGGACTAGCGGGCCCCCTCCGTAGCACAGATACGCAGTATTTT. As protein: CASSPGLAGPLRSTDTQYF.

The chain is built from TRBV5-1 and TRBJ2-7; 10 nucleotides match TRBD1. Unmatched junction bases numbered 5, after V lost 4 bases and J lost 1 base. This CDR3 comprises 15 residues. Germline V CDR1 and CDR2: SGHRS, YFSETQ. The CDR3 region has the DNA TGCGCCAGCAGCGGACCGGGACAGGGGTCCTACGAGCAGTACTTC. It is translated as CASSGPGQGSYEQYF.

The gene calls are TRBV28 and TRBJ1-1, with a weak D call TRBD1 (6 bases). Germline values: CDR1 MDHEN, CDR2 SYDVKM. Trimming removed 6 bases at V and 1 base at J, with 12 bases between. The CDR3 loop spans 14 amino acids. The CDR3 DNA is TGTGCCAGCAGAAACAGGGTGGAGAACACTGAAGCTTTCTTT. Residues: CASRNRVENTEAFF.

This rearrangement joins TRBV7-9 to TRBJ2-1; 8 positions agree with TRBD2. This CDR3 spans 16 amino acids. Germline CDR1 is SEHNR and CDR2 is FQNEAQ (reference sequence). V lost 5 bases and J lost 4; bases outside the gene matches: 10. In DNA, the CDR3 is TGTGCCAGCAGCGGGACGACTAGCGAGTCTTACAATGAGCAGTTCTTC. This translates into CASSGTTSESYNEQFF.

This chain's CDR3 is CASSPGGTSEQFF. CDR3 sequence (DNA): TGTGCCAGCAGCCCAGGCGGGACTAGCGAACAGTTCTTC. The chain carries TRBV7-9 and TRBJ2-1, with 10 bases matching TRBD2. Germline V gives CDR1 SEHNR, CDR2 FQNEAQ (reference sequence). The CDR3 contains 13 residues. V was clipped by 5 bases and J by 13 bases; unmatched bases: 8. Looking up the rest from reference TRBV7-9 and TRBJ2-1 gives the full variable domain: DTGVSQNPRHKITKRGQNVTFRCDPISEHNRLYWYRQTLGQGPEFLTYFQNEAQLEKSRLLSDRFSAERPKGSFSTLEIQRTEQGDSAMYLCASSPGGTSEQFFGPGTRLTVL.

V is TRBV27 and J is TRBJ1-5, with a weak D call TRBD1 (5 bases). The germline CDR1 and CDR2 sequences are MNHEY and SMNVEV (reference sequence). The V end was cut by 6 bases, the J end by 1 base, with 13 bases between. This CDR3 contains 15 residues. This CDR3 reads CASSDSASSNQPQHF. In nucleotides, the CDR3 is TGTGCCAGCAGCGACAGTGCATCGAGCAATCAGCCCCAGCATTTT.

DNA of the CDR3: TGTGCCAGCAGTTACTCTGACGGTTCCATCTACGAGCAGTACTTC. Translation gives CASSYSDGSIYEQYF. The chain recombines TRBV6-5 with TRBJ2-7; no firm D call. There are 15 residues in the CDR3. V lost 0 bases to trimming and J lost 3 bases, with 12 bases between them. Germline CDR1 MNHEY, CDR2 SVGAGI.

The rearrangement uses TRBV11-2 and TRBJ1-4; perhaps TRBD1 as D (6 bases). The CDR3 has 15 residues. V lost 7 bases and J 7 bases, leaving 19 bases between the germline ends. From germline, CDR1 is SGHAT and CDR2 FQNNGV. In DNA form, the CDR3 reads TGTGCCAGCACCATTAGCCCCGGAGGGGGTGAAAAACTGTTTTTT. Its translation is CASTISPGGGEKLFF. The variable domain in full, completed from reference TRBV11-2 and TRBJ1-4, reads EAGVAQSPRYKIIEKRQSVAFWCNPISGHATLYWYQQILGQGPKLLIQFQNNGVVDDSQLPKDRFSAERLKGVDSTLKIQPAKLEDSAVYLCASTISPGGGEKLFFGSGTQLSVL.

In nucleotides, the CDR3 is TGTGCCAGCCTGACTGGGGGGTGGGGCACCGGGGAGCTGTTTTTT. Translating gives CASLTGGWGTGELFF. The chain joins TRBV6-5 to TRBJ2-2, with D maybe TRBD2 (6 bases). CDR1 is MNHEY, CDR2 SVGAGI, per germline. Deletions cut 8 bases from V and 4 bases from J, with 17 bases between. This CDR3 contains 15 residues.

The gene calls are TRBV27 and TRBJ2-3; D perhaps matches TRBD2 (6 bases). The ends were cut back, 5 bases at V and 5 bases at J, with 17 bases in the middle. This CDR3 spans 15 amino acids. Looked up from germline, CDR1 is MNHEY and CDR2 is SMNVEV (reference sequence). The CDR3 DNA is TGTGCCAGCAGTCCCCCCTTGGCTAGCGAAGATACGCAGTATTTT. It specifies CASSPPLASEDTQYF.

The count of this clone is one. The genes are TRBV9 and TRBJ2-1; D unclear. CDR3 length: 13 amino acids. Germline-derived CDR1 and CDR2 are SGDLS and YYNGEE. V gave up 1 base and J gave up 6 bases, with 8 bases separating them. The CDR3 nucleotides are TGTGCCAGCAGCGTAAATTTAGGCAATGAGCAGTTCTTC. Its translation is CASSVNLGNEQFF.

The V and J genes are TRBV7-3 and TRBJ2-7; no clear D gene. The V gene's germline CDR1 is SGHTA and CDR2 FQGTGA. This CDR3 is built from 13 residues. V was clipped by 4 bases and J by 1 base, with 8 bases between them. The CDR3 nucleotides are TGTGCCAGCAGCTACTTCACTTCCTACGAGCAGTACTTC. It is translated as CASSYFTSYEQYF.

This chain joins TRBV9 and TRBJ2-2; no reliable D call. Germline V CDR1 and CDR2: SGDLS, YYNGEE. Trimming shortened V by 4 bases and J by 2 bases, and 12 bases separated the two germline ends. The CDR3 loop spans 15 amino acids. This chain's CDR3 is CASSPRTLNTGELFF. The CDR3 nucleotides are TGTGCCAGCAGCCCCCGGACCCTAAACACCGGGGAGCTGTTTTTT.

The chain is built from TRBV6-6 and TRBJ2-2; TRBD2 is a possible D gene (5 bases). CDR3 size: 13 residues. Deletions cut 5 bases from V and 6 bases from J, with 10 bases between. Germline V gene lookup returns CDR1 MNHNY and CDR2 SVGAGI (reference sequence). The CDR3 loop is CASSPGSPGELFF. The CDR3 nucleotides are TGTGCCAGCAGTCCGGGGAGCCCCGGGGAGCTGTTTTTT.

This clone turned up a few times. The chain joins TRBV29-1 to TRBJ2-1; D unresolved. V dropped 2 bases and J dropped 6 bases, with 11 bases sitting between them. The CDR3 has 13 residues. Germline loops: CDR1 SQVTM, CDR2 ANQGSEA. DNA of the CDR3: TGCAGCGTTGAAATGAGGATTTCCAATGAGCAGTTCTTC. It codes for CSVEMRISNEQFF.

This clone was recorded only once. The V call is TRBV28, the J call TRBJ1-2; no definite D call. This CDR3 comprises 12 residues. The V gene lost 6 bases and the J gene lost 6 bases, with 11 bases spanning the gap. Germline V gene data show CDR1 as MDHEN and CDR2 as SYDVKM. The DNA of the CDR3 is TGTGCCAGCAGCAGTCCCTGGGATGGCTACACCTTC. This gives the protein CASSSPWDGYTF.

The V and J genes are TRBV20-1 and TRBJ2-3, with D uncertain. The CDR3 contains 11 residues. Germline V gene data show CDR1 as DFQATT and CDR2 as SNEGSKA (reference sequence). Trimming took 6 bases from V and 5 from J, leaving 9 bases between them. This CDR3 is CSAGWGDTQYF. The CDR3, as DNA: TGCAGTGCAGGGTGGGGAGATACGCAGTATTTT.

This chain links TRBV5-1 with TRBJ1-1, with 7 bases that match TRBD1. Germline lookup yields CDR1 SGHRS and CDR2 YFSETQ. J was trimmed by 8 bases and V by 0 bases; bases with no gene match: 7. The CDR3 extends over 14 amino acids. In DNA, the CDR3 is TGCGCCAGCAGCTTGGAGGGGGCCGACAGGGAAGCTTTCTTT. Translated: CASSLEGADREAFF. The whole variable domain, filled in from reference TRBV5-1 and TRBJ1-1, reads KAGVTQTPRYLIKTRGQQVTLSCSPISGHRSVSWYQQTPGQGLQFLFEYFSETQRNKGNFPGRFSGRQFSNSRSEMNVSTLELGDSALYLCASSLEGADREAFFGQGTRLTVV.

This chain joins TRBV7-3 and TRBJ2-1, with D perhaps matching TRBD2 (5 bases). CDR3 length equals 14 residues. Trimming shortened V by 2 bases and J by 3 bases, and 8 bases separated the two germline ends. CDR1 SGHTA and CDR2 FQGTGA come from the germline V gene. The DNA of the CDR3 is TGTGCCAGCAGCTTATCGGGGAGCTACAATGAGCAGTTCTTC. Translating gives CASSLSGSYNEQFF. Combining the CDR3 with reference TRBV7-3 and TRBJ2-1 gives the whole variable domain GAGVSQTPSNKVTEKGKYVELRCDPISGHTALYWYRQSLGQGPEFLIYFQGTGAADDSGLPNDRFFAVRPEGSVSTLKIQRTERGDSAVYLCASSLSGSYNEQFFGPGTRLTVL.

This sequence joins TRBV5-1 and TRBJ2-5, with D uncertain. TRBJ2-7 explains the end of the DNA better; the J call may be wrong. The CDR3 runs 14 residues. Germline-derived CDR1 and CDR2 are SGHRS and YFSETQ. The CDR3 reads CASSGWGPYYEQYF. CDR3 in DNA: TGCGCCAGCAGCGGATGGGGTCCTTACTACGAGCAGTACTTC.

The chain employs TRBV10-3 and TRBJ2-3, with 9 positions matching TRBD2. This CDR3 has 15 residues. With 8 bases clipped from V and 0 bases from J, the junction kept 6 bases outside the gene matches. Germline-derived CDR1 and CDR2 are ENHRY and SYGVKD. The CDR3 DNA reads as TGTGCCATCTTGCCTAGCGGGACTAGCACAGATACGCAGTATTTT. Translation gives CAILPSGTSTDTQYF.

The CDR3 here is CASSQTDSSYEQYF. The DNA of the CDR3 is TGCGCCAGCAGCCAAACGGACAGCTCCTACGAGCAGTACTTC. The chain uses TRBV4-1 and TRBJ2-7; D is possibly TRBD1 (6 bases). Germline CDR1 is MGHRA and CDR2 is YSYEKL. The CDR3 runs to 14 residues. V was shortened by 2 bases and J by 0 bases, with 8 bases between the two germline ends.

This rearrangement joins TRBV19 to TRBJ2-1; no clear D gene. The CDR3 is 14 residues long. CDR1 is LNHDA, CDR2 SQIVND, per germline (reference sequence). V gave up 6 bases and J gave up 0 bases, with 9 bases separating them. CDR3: CASRETSSYNEQFF. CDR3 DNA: TGTGCCAGTAGGGAGACCAGCTCCTACAATGAGCAGTTCTTC. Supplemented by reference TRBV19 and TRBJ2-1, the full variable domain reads DGGITQSPKYLFRKEGQNVTLSCEQNLNHDAMYWYRQDPGQGLRLIYYSQIVNDFQKGDIAEGYSVSREKKESFPLTVTSAQKNPTAFYLCASRETSSYNEQFFGPGTRLTVL.

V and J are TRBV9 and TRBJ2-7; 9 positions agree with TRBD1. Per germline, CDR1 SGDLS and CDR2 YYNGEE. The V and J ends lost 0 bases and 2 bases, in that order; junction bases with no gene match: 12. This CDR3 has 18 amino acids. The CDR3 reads CASSVGPPGTGWAYEQYF. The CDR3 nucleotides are TGTGCCAGCAGCGTAGGTCCCCCCGGGACAGGGTGGGCCTACGAGCAGTACTTC. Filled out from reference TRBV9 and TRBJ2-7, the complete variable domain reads DSGVTQTPKHLITATGQRVTLRCSPRSGDLSVYWYQQSLDQGLQFLIQYYNGEERAKGNILERFSAQQFPDLHSELNLSSLELGDSALYFCASSVGPPGTGWAYEQYFGPGTRLTVT.